Detailed here is one T cell receptor (beta chain). The antigen remains unidentified. It was second doses at about 4 or about 12 weeks that were pooled. This entry is derived from a study of T cell responses to AZD1222 COVID-19 vaccine. Study results and limitations: Spike as a whole was targeted by vaccine-associated CD4 TCRs, dominant at 160-218 and 743-854.

Only in-frame clones appear in the TCRdb table, and some are missing; sequencing was by immunoSEQ multiplex PCR. The sample has about 35,000 clones; 85% to 90% are singletons. Germline V gene sequence: CDR1 SGHRS, CDR2 YFSETQ. V lost 0 bases and J lost 8, with 11 bases in between. This CDR3 spans 13 amino acids. The clonotype originates from an adult who received the AZD1222 COVID-19 vaccine. The sequencing here drew on peripheral blood, taken 28 days after the second AZD1222 dose. J is TRBJ1-2 and V is TRBV5-1, with D tentatively TRBD1 (6 bases). This CDR3 is CASSLEWGQGYTF. DNA for the CDR3: TGCGCCAGCAGCTTGGAGTGGGGGCAAGGCTACACCTTC. Combining the CDR3 with reference TRBV5-1 and TRBJ1-2 gives the whole variable domain KAGVTQTPRYLIKTRGQQVTLSCSPISGHRSVSWYQQTPGQGLQFLFEYFSETQRNKGNFPGRFSGRQFSNSRSEMNVSTLELGDSALYLCASSLEWGQGYTFGSGTRLTVV.